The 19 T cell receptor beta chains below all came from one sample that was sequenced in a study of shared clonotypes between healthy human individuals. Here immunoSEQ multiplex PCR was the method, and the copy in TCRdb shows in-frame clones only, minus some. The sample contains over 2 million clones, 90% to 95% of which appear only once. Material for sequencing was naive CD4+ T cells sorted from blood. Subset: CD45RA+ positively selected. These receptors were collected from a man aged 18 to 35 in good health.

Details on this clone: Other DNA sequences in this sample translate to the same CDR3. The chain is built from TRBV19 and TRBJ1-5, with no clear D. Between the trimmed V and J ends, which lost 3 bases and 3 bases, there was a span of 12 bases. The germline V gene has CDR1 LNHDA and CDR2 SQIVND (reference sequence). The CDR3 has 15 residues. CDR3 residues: CASSIGGSLNQPQHF. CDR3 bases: TGTGCCAGTAGTATCGGAGGCAGCCTCAATCAGCCCCAGCATTTT.

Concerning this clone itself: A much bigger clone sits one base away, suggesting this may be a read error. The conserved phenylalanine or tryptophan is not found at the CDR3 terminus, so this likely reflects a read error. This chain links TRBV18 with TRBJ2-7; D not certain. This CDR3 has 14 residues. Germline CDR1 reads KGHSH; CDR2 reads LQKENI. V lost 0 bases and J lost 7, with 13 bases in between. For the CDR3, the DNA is TGTGCCAGCTCACCACCGAAGGGCAGCTCGGAGCAGTACCTC. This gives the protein CASSPPKGSSEQYL.

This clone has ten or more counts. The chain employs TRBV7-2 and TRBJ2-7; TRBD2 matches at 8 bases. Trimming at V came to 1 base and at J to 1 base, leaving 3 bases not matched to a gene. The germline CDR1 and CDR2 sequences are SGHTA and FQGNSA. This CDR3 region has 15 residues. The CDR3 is CASSLVVAGSYEQYF. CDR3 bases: TGTGCCAGCAGCTTAGTAGTAGCGGGATCCTACGAGCAGTACTTC.

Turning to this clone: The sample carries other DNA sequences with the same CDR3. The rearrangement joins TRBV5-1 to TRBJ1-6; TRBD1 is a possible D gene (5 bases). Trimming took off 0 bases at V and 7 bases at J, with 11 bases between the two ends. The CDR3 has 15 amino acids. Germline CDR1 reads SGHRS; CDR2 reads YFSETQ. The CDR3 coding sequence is TGCGCCAGCAGCTTGGCCACGGGGCAGAATTCACCCCTCCACTTT. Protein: CASSLATGQNSPLHF.

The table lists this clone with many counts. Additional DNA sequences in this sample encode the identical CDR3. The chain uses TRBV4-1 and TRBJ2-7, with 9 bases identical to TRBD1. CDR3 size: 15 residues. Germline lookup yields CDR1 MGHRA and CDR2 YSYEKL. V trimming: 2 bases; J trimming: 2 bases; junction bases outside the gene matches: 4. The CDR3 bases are TGCGCCAGCAGCCAACCGGGACAGGGAACCTACGAGCAGTACTTC. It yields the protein CASSQPGQGTYEQYF.

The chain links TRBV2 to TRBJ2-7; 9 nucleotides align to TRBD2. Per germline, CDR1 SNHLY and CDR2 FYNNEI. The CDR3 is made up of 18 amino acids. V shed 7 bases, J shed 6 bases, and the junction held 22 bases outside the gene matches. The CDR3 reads CASTKRGGLAGGLGEQYF. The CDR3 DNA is TGTGCCAGCACCAAAAGGGGCGGGCTGGCGGGAGGGCTGGGCGAGCAGTACTTC.

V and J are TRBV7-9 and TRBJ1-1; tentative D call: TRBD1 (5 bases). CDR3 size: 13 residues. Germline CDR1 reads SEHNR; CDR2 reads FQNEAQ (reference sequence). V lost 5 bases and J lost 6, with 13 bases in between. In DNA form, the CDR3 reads TGTGCCAGCAGCCCGGGACGCTACGCTGAAGCTTTCTTT. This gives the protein CASSPGRYAEAFF.

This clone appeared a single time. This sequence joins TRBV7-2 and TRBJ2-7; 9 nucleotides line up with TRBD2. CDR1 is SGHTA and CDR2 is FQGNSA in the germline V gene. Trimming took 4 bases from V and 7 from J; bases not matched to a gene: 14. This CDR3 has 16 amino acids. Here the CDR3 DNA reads TGTGCCAGCAGCTCGCAACCTCCGGGACTAGCAAAGGAGCAGTACTTC. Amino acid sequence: CASSSQPPGLAKEQYF. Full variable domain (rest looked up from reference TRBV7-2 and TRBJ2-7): GAGVSQSPSNKVTEKGKDVELRCDPISGHTALYWYRQSLGQGLEFLIYFQGNSAPDKSGLPSDRFSAERTGGSVSTLTIQRTQQEDSAVYLCASSSQPPGLAKEQYFGPGTRLTVT.

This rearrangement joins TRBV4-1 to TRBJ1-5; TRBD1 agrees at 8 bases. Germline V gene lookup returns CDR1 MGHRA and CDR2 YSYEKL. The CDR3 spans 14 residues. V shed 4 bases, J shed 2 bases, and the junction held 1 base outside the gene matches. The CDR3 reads CASSRGQGNQPQHF. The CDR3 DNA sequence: TGCGCCAGCAGCCGGGGACAGGGCAATCAGCCCCAGCATTTT.

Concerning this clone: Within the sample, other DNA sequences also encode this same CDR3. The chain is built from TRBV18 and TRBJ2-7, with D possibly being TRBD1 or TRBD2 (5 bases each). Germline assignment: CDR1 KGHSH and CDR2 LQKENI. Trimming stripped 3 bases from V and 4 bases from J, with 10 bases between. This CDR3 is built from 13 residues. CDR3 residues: CASSPGTQYEQYF. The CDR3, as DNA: TGTGCCAGCTCACCGGGGACGCAGTACGAGCAGTACTTC.

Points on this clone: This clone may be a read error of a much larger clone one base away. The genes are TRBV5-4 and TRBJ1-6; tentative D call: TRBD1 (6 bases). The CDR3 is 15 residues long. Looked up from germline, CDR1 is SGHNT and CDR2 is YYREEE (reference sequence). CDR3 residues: CASTLGQTDNSLLHF. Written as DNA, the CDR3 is TGTGCCAGCACCTTGGGACAAACAGATAATTCACTCCTCCACTTT.

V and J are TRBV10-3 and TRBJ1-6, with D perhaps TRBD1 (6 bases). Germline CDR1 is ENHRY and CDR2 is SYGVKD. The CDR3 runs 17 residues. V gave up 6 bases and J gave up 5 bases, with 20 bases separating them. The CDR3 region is CAISEKVQGQNNSPLHF. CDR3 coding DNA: TGTGCCATCAGCGAGAAAGTACAGGGCCAAAATAATTCACCCCTCCACTTT.

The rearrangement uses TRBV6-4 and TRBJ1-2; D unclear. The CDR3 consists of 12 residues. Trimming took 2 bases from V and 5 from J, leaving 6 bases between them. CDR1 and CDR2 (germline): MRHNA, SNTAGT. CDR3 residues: CASSDTGYGYTF. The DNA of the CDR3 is TGTGCCAGCAGTGACACGGGATATGGCTACACCTTC.

This CDR3 reads CASSPTIGSTGELFF. In DNA, the CDR3 is TGTGCCAGCAGCCCGACGATCGGATCCACCGGGGAGCTGTTTTTT. The chain joins TRBV7-9 to TRBJ2-2; D unclear. This CDR3 region has 15 residues. Trimming took off 5 bases at V and 4 bases at J, with 14 bases between the two ends. CDR1 and CDR2 (germline): SEHNR, FQNEAQ (reference sequence).

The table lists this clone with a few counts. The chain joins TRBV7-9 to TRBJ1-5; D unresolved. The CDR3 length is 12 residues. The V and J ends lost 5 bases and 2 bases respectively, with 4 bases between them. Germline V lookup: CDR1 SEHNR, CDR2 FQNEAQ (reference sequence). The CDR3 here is CASSVGNQPQHF. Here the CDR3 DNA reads TGTGCCAGCAGCGTCGGCAATCAGCCCCAGCATTTT.

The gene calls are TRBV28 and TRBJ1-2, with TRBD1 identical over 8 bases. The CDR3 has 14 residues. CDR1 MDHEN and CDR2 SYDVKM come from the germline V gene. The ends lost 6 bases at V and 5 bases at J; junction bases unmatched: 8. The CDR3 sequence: CASSSGQGRYGYTF. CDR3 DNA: TGTGCCAGCAGCTCTGGACAGGGAAGGTATGGCTACACCTTC.

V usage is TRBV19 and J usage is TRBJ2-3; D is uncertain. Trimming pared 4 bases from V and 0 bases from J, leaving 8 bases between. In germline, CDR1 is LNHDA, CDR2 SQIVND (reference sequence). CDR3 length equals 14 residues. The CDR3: CASSTHGSTDTQYF. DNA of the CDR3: TGTGCCAGTAGTACCCACGGAAGCACAGATACGCAGTATTTT.

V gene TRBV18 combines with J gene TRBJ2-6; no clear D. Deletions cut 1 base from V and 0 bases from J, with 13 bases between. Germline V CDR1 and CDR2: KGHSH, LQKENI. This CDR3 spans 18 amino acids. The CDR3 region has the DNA TGTGCCAGCTCACCACGTAAGCCAGCGTACTCTGGGGCCAACGTCCTGACTTTC. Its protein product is CASSPRKPAYSGANVLTF.

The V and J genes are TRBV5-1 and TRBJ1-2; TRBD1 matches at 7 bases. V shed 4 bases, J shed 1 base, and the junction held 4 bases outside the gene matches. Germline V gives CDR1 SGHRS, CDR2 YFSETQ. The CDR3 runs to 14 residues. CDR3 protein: CASSRTGDNYGYTF. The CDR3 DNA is TGCGCCAGCAGCCGGACAGGTGATAACTATGGCTACACCTTC.